The 29 T cell receptor beta chains reported below all come from one sample, sequenced in a study of radiation and T cells in renal cell carcinoma. Using immunoSEQ multiplex PCR, the repertoire was profiled, and TCRdb retains in-frame clones only, with some absent. The profile covers roughly 45,000 clones, with roughly 82% appearing a single time and 25% to 30% taken by the ten largest. Time point specified: blood 4 weeks post-SBRT, at nephrectomy. The treatment denotes: 15 Gy SBRT to primary tumor, nephrectomy 4 weeks later. The source was blood, collected from a patient whose treatment included radiotherapy and nephrectomy. These receptors were obtained from a woman in her seventies with renal cell carcinoma.

The rearrangement links TRBV7-2 to TRBJ2-3; unclear D gene. Germline V CDR1 and CDR2: SGHTA, FQGNSA. V was trimmed by 5 bases and J by 0 bases, leaving 9 bases between them. The CDR3 contains 14 residues. The CDR3 region is CASSPAASTDTQYF. For the CDR3, the DNA is TGTGCCAGCAGCCCTGCCGCTAGCACAGATACGCAGTATTTT.

This clone appeared a single time. The J gene is TRBJ2-1, the V gene TRBV7-2; 10 nucleotides match TRBD2. The V gene's germline CDR1 is SGHTA and CDR2 FQGNSA. The CDR3 has 14 amino acids. With V trimmed by 5 bases and J by 3 bases, 1 base remained unmatched. CDR3 protein: CASSQRGGYNEQFF. The DNA for the CDR3 is TGTGCCAGCAGCCAGCGGGGGGGCTACAATGAGCAGTTCTTC. Full variable domain (rest looked up from reference TRBV7-2 and TRBJ2-1): GAGVSQSPSNKVTEKGKDVELRCDPISGHTALYWYRQSLGQGLEFLIYFQGNSAPDKSGLPSDRFSAERTGGSVSTLTIQRTQQEDSAVYLCASSQRGGYNEQFFGPGTRLTVL.

The chain joins TRBV29-1 to TRBJ1-2; D is perhaps TRBD1 (5 bases). V shed 0 bases and J shed 5 bases, with 10 bases lying between them. Germline V gives CDR1 SQVTM, CDR2 ANQGSEA. The CDR3 length is 13 residues. CDR3: CSVEDQGLYGYTF. The CDR3 nucleotides read TGCAGCGTTGAAGACCAGGGTTTGTATGGCTACACCTTC.

The chain employs TRBV7-3 and TRBJ1-2; no reliable D call. There are 12 residues in the CDR3. Per the germline V gene, CDR1 is SGHTA and CDR2 is FQGTGA. Trimming cost V 2 bases and J 7 bases, with 8 bases left between them. This chain's CDR3 is CASSLRGGGYTF. The CDR3 region has the DNA TGTGCCAGCAGCTTACGAGGTGGTGGCTACACCTTC.

V usage is TRBV15 and J usage is TRBJ2-5, with D possibly TRBD2 on 5 matching bases. The CDR3 has 15 amino acids. Germline CDR1 LNHNV, CDR2 YYDKDF (reference sequence). V dropped 0 bases and J dropped 5 bases, with 13 bases sitting between them. CDR3 nucleotides: TGTGCCACCAGCAGAGATCGGTCTAGCTGGGAGACCCAGTACTTC. Amino acids: CATSRDRSSWETQYF.

Only one count was recorded for this clone. The genes are TRBV5-8 and TRBJ1-6, with TRBD1 identical over 9 bases. The CDR3 has 15 residues. Losses at the gene ends were 4 bases for V and 5 bases for J; bases not matched to a gene: 4. Germline values: CDR1 SGHTS, CDR2 YDEGEE. CDR3 sequence reads: CASSQRTGDNSPLHF. The CDR3 nucleotides read TGTGCCAGCAGCCAACGGACAGGGGATAATTCACCCCTCCACTTT.

The rearrangement uses TRBV9 and TRBJ1-2; 8 positions agree with TRBD1. Unmatched junction bases numbered 6, after V lost 0 bases and J lost 2 bases. CDR1 SGDLS and CDR2 YYNGEE come from the germline V gene. There are 16 residues in the CDR3. CDR3 bases: TGTGCCAGCAGCGTAGCTCTGGGACAGGCCAACTATGGCTACACCTTC. Its translation: CASSVALGQANYGYTF.

This chain connects TRBV6-7 to TRBJ1-3, with 10 bases aligning to TRBD1. TRBV6-7 counts as an open reading frame of uncertain function. The junction had 4 bases not matched to a gene; V was cut back by 0 bases and J by 8 bases. This CDR3 contains 15 residues. The CDR3 sequence: CASSYSGTGVYTIYF. Written as DNA, the CDR3 is TGTGCCAGCAGTTACTCGGGGACAGGGGTATACACCATATATTTT.

With regard to this clone: An end of the junction differs from the germline gene, which may be a read error. J is TRBJ2-7 and V is TRBV14; weak D call: TRBD1 (5 bases). The CDR3 contains 12 residues. CDR1 and CDR2 from the germline V gene are SGHDN and FVKESK. The CDR3 sequence is CASSPNRLSRNF. CDR3 nucleotide sequence: TGTGCCAGCAGCCCCAACAGGCTCAGTCGGAACTTC. Full variable domain (outside the CDR3, taken from reference TRBV14 and TRBJ2-7): EAGVTQFPSHSVIEKGQTVTLRCDPISGHDNLYWYRRVMGKEIKFLLHFVKESKQDESGMPNNRFLAERTGGTYSTLKVQPAELEDSGVYFCASSPNRLSRNFGPGTRLTVT.

This chain connects TRBV18 to TRBJ2-5, with D hard to call. V was cut by 3 bases and J by 0 bases, with 8 bases left in between. The germline V gene encodes CDR1 KGHSH and CDR2 LQKENI. The CDR3 consists of 14 residues. CDR3 bases: TGTGCCAGCTCACCTATCCAGTACCAAGAGACCCAGTACTTC. Protein: CASSPIQYQETQYF.

J is TRBJ2-5 and V is TRBV19; 8 bases match TRBD1. Per germline, CDR1 LNHDA and CDR2 SQIVND (reference sequence). The CDR3 is 15 residues long. V lost 6 bases to trimming and J lost 4 bases; unmatched junction nucleotides: 10. As DNA, the CDR3 is TGTGCCAGTAGGTCAACAGGGGGACAAAGAGAGACCCAGTACTTC. This codes for CASRSTGGQRETQYF.

V is TRBV27 and J is TRBJ1-5; D gene unclear. Germline V gives CDR1 MNHEY, CDR2 SMNVEV (reference sequence). V was cut by 6 bases and J by 3 bases, with 15 bases left in between. The CDR3 totals 15 residues. CDR3 amino acids: CASRRSGGNNQPQHF. DNA for the CDR3: TGTGCCAGCAGACGATCGGGTGGAAACAATCAGCCCCAGCATTTT.

This chain links TRBV5-4 with TRBJ2-3; maybe TRBD2 (5 bases). V was pared by 3 bases and J by 8 bases, with 10 bases between. The CDR3 consists of 12 residues. Germline V gives CDR1 SGHNT, CDR2 YYREEE (reference sequence). The CDR3 DNA reads TGTGCCAGCAGCTCCTCGGGGTTTACGCAGTATTTT. This codes for CASSSSGFTQYF.

This chain connects TRBV21-1 to TRBJ1-1; no DNA check was done on the table's D call, TRBD1. TRBV21-1 constitutes a pseudogene. The CDR3 is made up of 19 amino acids. In DNA form, the CDR3 reads TGTGCCAGCAGCAAAAGGGGCCAACTACAGGGGATGCCGGACACTGAAGCTTTCTTT. This translates into CASSKRGQLQGMPDTEAFF.

The J gene is TRBJ2-7, the V gene TRBV29-1; 16 positions agree with TRBD2. This CDR3 has 15 amino acids. Germline V gives CDR1 SQVTM, CDR2 ANQGSEA. J was trimmed by 2 bases and V by 6 bases; bases with no gene match: 4. The CDR3 loop is CSVAGTSGRAYEQYF. CDR3 bases: TGCAGCGTCGCCGGGACTAGCGGGAGGGCCTACGAGCAGTACTTC.

The V gene is TRBV18, the J gene TRBJ2-1; possible D gene TRBD1, 5 bases. With 5 bases removed from V and 9 bases from J, the gap between germline ends came to 14 bases. CDR1 KGHSH and CDR2 LQKENI come from the germline V gene. The CDR3 is made up of 13 amino acids. In DNA, the CDR3 is TGTGCCAGCTCATCGACAGTTATGGTTGAGCAGTTCTTC. Translation gives CASSSTVMVEQFF.

The chain has TRBV10-3 and TRBJ1-4; tentatively, D is TRBD1 (6 bases). The CDR3 totals 14 residues. The germline V gene encodes CDR1 ENHRY and CDR2 SYGVKD. V was clipped by 2 bases and J by 6 bases, with 10 bases between them. The CDR3 bases are TGTGCCATCAGTGAGCCCGGGGGCGATGAAAAACTGTTTTTT. Translation gives CAISEPGGDEKLFF.

This chain links TRBV18 with TRBJ2-7; 7 bases match TRBD1. CDR1 is KGHSH, CDR2 LQKENI, per germline. The V and J ends lost 3 bases and 0 bases, in that order; junction bases with no gene match: 5. The CDR3 has 15 amino acids. The CDR3 loop reads CASSPTGSLSYEQYF. DNA for the CDR3: TGTGCCAGCTCACCGACAGGGTCCCTCTCCTACGAGCAGTACTTC.

V is TRBV6-6 and J is TRBJ2-5; the match to TRBD1 covers 8 bases. The CDR3 spans 16 residues. Unmatched junction bases numbered 10, after V lost 2 bases and J lost 5 bases. The V gene's germline CDR1 is MNHNY and CDR2 SVGAGI (reference sequence). For the CDR3, the DNA is TGTGCCAGCAGTTACCCATTGGACAGGGTCGAGGAGACCCAGTACTTC. Residues: CASSYPLDRVEETQYF.

This chain uses TRBV5-8 with TRBJ1-4; unclear D gene. The CDR3 covers 14 residues. Germline values: CDR1 SGHTS, CDR2 YDEGEE. V was clipped by 0 bases and J by 3 bases, with 6 bases between them. In DNA form, the CDR3 reads TGTGCCAGCAGCTTGGCGGGAGCTAATGAAAAACTGTTTTTT. The encoded protein is CASSLAGANEKLFF.

The chain combines TRBV7-8 with TRBJ2-1; 10 bases match TRBD2. The CDR3 extends over 16 amino acids. The J segment lost 3 bases and the V segment lost 5 bases, leaving 7 bases of the junction unmatched. Germline loops: CDR1 SGHVS, CDR2 FQNEAQ. The CDR3 DNA is TGTGCCAGCAGCCCCCGGACTAGCGGATACTACAATGAGCAGTTCTTC. Protein product: CASSPRTSGYYNEQFF.

The chain couples TRBV4-2 to TRBJ2-3; a weak D match, TRBD2 (6 bases). Germline V CDR1 and CDR2: LGHNA, YNFKEQ. V gave up 3 bases and J gave up 4 bases, with 20 bases separating them. The CDR3 spans 17 residues. The CDR3 spells CASSHKGQGRRADTQYF. The DNA for the CDR3 is TGTGCCAGCAGCCACAAAGGTCAGGGTCGGAGGGCAGATACGCAGTATTTT.

The chain uses TRBV5-1 and TRBJ2-5; TRBD1 or TRBD2 may be the D gene (7 bases each). The V end lost 0 bases, the J end lost 0 bases, and 12 bases lay between the germline ends. This CDR3 region has 16 residues. Germline lookup yields CDR1 SGHRS and CDR2 YFSETQ. CDR3 nucleotide sequence: TGCGCCAGCAGCTTGGGACAGGGAGGGAACCAAGAGACCCAGTACTTC. It specifies CASSLGQGGNQETQYF.

This sequence joins TRBV6-1 and TRBJ1-6; 10 nucleotides align to TRBD1. This CDR3 is 15 amino acids long. Looked up from germline, CDR1 is MNHNS and CDR2 is SASEGT. The trim removed 2 bases at V and 10 bases at J, leaving 5 bases unmatched. The CDR3 DNA reads as TGTGCCAGCAGTGAATGGGGGACAGGGGTGTCACCCCTCCACTTT. This gives the protein CASSEWGTGVSPLHF.

The chain couples TRBV6-5 to TRBJ2-3; 13 nucleotides agree with TRBD2. V trimming: 7 bases; J trimming: 4 bases; junction bases outside the gene matches: 5. This CDR3 contains 15 residues. Germline-derived CDR1 and CDR2 are MNHEY and SVGAGI. CDR3 sequence: CASISLAGGPDTQYF. The CDR3 nucleotides are TGTGCCAGCATCTCACTAGCGGGAGGGCCAGATACGCAGTATTTT.

This clone was observed once. The chain uses TRBV5-1 and TRBJ2-1, with 11 bases matching TRBD1. Losses at the gene ends were 4 bases for V and 9 bases for J; bases not matched to a gene: 9. The germline CDR1 and CDR2 sequences are SGHRS and YFSETQ. The CDR3 is 15 amino acids. The CDR3 is CASSGRTGGSGEQFF. CDR3 coding DNA: TGCGCCAGCAGCGGACGGACAGGGGGCTCAGGTGAGCAGTTCTTC.

J is TRBJ1-1 and V is TRBV9; D is perhaps TRBD1 (6 bases). In germline, CDR1 is SGDLS, CDR2 YYNGEE. Trimming took 4 bases from V and 2 from J, leaving 12 bases between them. The CDR3 is 14 residues long. This CDR3 reads CASSRDRLNTEAFF. CDR3 DNA sequence: TGTGCCAGCAGCCGAGACAGGCTTAACACTGAAGCTTTCTTT.

The CDR3 reads CASSVGRTYNSPLHF. DNA for the CDR3: TGTGCCAGCAGCGTAGGAAGGACCTATAATTCACCCCTCCACTTT. This rearrangement joins TRBV9 to TRBJ1-6; D ambiguous. Trimming removed 0 bases at V and 2 bases at J, with 6 bases between. The CDR3 spans 15 residues. Per germline, CDR1 SGDLS and CDR2 YYNGEE.

This rearrangement joins TRBV5-4 to TRBJ2-4; tentative D call: TRBD2 (6 bases). Germline-derived CDR1 and CDR2 are SGHNT and YYREEE (reference sequence). The CDR3 is made up of 15 amino acids. The V end lost 0 bases, the J end lost 2 bases, and 9 bases lay between the germline ends. The DNA for the CDR3 is TGTGCCAGCAGCTTGGAGGGAGGATCCAAAAACATTCAGTACTTC. It specifies CASSLEGGSKNIQYF.